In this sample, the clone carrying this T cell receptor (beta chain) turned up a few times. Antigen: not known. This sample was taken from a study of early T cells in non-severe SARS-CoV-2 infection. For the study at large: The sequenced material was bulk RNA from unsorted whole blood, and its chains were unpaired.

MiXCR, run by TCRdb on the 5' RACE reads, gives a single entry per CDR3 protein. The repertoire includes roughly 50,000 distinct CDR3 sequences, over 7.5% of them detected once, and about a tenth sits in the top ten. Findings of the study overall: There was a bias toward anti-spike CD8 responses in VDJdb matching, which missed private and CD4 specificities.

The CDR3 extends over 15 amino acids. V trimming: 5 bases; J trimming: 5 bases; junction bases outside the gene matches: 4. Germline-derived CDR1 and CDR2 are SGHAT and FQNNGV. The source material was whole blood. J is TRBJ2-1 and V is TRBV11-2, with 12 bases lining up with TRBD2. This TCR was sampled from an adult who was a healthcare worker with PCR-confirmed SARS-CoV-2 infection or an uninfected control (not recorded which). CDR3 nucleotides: TGTGCCAGCAGCCCGGGACTAGCGGGTCACAATGAGCAGTTCTTC. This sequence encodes CASSPGLAGHNEQFF.